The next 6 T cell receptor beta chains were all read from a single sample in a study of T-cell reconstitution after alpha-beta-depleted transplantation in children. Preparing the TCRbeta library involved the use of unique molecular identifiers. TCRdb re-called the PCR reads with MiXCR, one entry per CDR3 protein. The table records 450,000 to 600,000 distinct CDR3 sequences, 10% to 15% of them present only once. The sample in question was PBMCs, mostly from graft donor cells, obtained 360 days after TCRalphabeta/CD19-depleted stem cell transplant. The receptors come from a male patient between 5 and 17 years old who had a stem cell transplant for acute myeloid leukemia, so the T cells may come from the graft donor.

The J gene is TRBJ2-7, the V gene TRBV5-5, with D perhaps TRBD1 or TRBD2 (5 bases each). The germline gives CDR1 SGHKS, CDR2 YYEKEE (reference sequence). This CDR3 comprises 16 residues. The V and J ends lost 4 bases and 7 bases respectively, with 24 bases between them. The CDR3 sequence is CASSPGADRGRIEQYF. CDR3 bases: TGTGCCAGCAGCCCCGGGGCGGATAGGGGCCGGATAGAGCAGTACTTC.

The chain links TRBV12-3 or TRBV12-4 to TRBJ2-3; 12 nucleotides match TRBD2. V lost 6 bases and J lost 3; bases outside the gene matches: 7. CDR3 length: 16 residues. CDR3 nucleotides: TGTGCCAGCAGCCCGACTAGCGGGGGTGGGACAGATACGCAGTATTTT. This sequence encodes CASSPTSGGGTDTQYF.

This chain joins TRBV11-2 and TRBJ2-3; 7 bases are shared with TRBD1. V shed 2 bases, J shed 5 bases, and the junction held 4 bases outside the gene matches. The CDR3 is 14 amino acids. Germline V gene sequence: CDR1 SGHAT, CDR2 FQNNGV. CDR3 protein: CASSLRGPEDTQYF. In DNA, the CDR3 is TGTGCCAGCAGCTTAAGGGGGCCCGAAGATACGCAGTATTTT. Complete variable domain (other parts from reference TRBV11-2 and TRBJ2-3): EAGVAQSPRYKIIEKRQSVAFWCNPISGHATLYWYQQILGQGPKLLIQFQNNGVVDDSQLPKDRFSAERLKGVDSTLKIQPAKLEDSAVYLCASSLRGPEDTQYFGPGTRLTVL.

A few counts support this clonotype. The CDR3 is CASSLNRGGVGGANVLTF. The CDR3 nucleotides read TGTGCCAGCAGTTTAAACAGGGGAGGCGTAGGAGGGGCCAACGTCCTGACTTTC. V and J are TRBV28 and TRBJ2-6; a possible D gene is TRBD1 (7 bases). The CDR3 length is 18 residues. Germline V gene sequence: CDR1 MDHEN, CDR2 SYDVKM. V was shortened by 2 bases and J by 4 bases, with 18 bases between the two germline ends.

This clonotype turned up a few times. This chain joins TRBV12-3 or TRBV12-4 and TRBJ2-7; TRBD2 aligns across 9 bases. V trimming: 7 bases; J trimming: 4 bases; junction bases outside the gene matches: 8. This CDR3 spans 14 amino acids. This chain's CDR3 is CASKLEAGGYEQYF. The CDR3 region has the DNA TGTGCCAGCAAGCTGGAAGCGGGAGGATACGAGCAGTACTTC.

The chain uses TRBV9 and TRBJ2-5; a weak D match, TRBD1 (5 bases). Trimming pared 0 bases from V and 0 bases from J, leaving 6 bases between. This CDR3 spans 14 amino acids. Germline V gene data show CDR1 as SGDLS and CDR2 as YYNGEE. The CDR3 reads CASSVEGNQETQYF. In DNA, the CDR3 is TGTGCCAGCAGCGTAGAGGGGAACCAAGAGACCCAGTACTTC.